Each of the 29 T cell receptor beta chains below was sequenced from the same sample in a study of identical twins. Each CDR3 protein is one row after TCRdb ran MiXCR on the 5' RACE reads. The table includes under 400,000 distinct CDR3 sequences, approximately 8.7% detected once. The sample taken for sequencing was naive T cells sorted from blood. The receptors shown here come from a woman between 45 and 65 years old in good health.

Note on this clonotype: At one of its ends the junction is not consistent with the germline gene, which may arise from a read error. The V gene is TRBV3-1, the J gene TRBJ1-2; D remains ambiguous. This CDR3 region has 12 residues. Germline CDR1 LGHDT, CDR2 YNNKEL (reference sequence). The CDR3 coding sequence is TGTTCCAGCAGCCAAATCAAAGAGGGCTACACCTTC. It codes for CSSSQIKEGYTF.

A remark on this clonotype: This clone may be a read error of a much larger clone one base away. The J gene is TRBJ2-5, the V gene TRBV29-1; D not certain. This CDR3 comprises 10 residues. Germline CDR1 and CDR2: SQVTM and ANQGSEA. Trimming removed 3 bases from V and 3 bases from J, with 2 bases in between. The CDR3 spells CSVEEETQYF. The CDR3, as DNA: TGCAGCGTTGAGGAAGAGACCCAGTACTTC.

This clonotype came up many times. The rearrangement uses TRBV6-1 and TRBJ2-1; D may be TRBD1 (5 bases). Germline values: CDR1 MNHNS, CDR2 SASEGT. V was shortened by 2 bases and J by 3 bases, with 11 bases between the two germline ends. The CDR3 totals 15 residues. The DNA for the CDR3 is TGTGCCAGCAGTGAACAAGGACAACTCTACAATGAGCAGTTCTTC. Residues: CASSEQGQLYNEQFF.

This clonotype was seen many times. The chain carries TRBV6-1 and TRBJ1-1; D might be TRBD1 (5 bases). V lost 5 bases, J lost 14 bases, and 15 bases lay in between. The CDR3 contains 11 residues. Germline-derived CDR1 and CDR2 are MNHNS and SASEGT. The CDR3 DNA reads TGTGCCAGCAGTCACGGGAGTCGGGACTTCTTT. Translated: CASSHGSRDFF.

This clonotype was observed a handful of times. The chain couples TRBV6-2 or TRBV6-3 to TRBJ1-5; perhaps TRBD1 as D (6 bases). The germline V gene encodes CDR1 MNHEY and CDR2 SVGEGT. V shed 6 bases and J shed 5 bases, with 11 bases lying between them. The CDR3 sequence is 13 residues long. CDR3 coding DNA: TGTGCCAGCAGCCTACAGGGAGATCAGCCCCAGCATTTT. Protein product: CASSLQGDQPQHF.

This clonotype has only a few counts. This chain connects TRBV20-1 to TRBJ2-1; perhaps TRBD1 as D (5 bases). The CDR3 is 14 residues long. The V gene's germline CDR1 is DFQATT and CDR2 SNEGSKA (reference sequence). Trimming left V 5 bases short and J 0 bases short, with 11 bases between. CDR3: CSAQGRSSYNEQFF. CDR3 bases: TGCAGTGCTCAGGGCCGCAGCTCCTACAATGAGCAGTTCTTC.

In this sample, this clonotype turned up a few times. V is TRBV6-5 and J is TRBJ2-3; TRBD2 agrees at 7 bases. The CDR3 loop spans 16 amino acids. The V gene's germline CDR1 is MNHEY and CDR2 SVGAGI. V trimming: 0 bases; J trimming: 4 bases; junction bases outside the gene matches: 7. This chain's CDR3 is CASSYSTSSGPDTQYF. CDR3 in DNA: TGTGCCAGCAGTTACTCGACTAGCTCTGGTCCAGATACGCAGTATTTT.

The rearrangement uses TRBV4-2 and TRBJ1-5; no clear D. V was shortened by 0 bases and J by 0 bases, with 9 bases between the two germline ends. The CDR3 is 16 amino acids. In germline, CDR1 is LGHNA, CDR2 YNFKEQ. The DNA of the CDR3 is TGTGCCAGCAGCCAAGACCGACAACCTAGCAATCAGCCCCAGCATTTT. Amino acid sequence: CASSQDRQPSNQPQHF.

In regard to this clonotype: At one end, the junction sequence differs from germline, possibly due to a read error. DNA for the CDR3: TGTGCCATCAGTGAGTCAGTAGTTTTGAGGGGTTCCGGCTTCACCTTC. It encodes CAISESVVLRGSGFTF. This chain joins TRBV10-3 and TRBJ1-2; D might be TRBD1 (5 bases). The CDR3 is 16 amino acids. Germline CDR1 and CDR2: ENHRY and SYGVKD.

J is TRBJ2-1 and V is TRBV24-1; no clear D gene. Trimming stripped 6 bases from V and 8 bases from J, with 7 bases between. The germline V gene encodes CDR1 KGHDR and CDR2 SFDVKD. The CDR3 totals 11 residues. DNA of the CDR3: TGTGCCACCAGTTACCATGATGAGCAGTTCTTC. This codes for CATSYHDEQFF.

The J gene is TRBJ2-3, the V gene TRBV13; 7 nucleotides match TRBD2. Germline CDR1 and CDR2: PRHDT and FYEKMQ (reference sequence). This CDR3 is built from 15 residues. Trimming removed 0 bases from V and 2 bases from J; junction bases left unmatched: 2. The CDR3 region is CASSLGGRATDTQYF. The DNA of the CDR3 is TGTGCCAGCAGCTTAGGGGGGAGGGCCACAGATACGCAGTATTTT. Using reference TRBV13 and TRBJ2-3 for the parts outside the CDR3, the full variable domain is AAGVIQSPRHLIKEKRETATLKCYPIPRHDTVYWYQQGPGQDPQFLISFYEKMQSDKGSIPDRFSAQQFSDYHSELNMSSLELGDSALYFCASSLGGRATDTQYFGPGTRLTVL.

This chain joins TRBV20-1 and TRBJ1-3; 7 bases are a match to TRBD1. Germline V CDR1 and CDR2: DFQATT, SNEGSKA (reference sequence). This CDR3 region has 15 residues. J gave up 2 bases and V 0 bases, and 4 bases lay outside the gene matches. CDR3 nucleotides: TGCAGTGCTAGAGATCCCACAGGGGCTGGAAACACCATATATTTT. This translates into CSARDPTGAGNTIYF.

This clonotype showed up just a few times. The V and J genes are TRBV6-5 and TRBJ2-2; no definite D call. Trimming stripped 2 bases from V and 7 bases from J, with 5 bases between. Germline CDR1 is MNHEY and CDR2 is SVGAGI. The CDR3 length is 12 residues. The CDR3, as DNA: TGTGCCAGCAGTTACCCGAGCGGGGAGCTGTTTTTT. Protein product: CASSYPSGELFF.

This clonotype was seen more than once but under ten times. CDR3 sequence reads: CASRLDRALETQYF. CDR3 DNA: TGTGCCAGCAGATTGGACAGGGCTTTAGAGACCCAGTACTTC. This sequence joins TRBV6-5 and TRBJ2-5, with 8 nucleotides matching TRBD1. The CDR3 is made up of 14 amino acids. With 6 bases clipped from V and 4 bases from J, the junction kept 7 bases outside the gene matches. From germline, CDR1 is MNHEY and CDR2 SVGAGI.

CDR3 protein: CASRGWPDTQYF. The DNA of the CDR3 is TGTGCCAGCAGGGGCTGGCCAGATACGCAGTATTTT. V and J are TRBV12-3 or TRBV12-4 and TRBJ2-3; D gene unclear. V was pared by 6 bases and J by 4 bases, with 8 bases between. This CDR3 is 12 amino acids long.

CDR3 coding DNA: TGTGCCAGCAGTTACTCGTACAGTAGCACAGATACGCAGTATTTT. It translates to CASSYSYSSTDTQYF. The chain links TRBV6-5 to TRBJ2-3, with D hard to call. Germline V gives CDR1 MNHEY, CDR2 SVGAGI. This CDR3 contains 15 residues. The V and J ends lost 0 bases and 0 bases respectively, with 7 bases between them.

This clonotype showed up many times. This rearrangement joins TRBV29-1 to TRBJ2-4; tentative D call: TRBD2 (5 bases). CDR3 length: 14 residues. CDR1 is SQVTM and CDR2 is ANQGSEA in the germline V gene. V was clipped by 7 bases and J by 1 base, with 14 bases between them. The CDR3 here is CSASTWEAKNIQYF. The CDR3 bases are TGCAGCGCCTCTACGTGGGAGGCCAAAAACATTCAGTACTTC.

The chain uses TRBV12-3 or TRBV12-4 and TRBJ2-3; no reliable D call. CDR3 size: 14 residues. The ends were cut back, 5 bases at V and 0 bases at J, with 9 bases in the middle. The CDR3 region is CASSIRSSTDTQYF. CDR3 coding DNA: TGTGCCAGCAGTATCAGGTCCAGCACAGATACGCAGTATTTT.

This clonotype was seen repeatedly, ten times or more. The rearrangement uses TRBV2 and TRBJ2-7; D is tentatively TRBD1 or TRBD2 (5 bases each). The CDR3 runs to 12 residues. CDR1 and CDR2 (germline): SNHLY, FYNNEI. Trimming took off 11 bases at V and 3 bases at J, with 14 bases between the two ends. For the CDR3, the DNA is TGTGCCCTACGGGACCGCGACTACGAGCAGTACTTC. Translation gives CALRDRDYEQYF.

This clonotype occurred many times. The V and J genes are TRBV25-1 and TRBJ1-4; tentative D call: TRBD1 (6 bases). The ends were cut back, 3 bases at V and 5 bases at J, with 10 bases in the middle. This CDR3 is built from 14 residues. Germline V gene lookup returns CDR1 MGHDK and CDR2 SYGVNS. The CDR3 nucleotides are TGTGCCAGCAGTGACGGCGGGGGCAATGAAAAACTGTTTTTT. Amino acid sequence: CASSDGGGNEKLFF.

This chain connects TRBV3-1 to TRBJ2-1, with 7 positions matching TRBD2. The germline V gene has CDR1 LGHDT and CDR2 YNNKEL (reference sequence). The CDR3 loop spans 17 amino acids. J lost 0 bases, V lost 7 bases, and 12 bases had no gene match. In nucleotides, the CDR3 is TGTGCCAGCACCCCCAAAACTAGCGCTAGCTCCTACAATGAGCAGTTCTTC. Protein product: CASTPKTSASSYNEQFF.

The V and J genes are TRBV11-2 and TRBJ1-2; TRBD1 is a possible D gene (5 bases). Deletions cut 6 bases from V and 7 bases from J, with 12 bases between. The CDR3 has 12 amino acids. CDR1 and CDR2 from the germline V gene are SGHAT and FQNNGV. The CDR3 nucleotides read TGTGCCAGCAGGGGGGTCGCAACTGGCTACACCTTC. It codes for CASRGVATGYTF.

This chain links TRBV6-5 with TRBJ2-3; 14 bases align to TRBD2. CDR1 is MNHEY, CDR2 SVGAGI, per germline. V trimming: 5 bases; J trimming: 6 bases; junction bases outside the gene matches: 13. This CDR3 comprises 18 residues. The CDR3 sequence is CASSKISGLAGAPDTQYF. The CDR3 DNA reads TGTGCCAGCAGTAAGATCTCGGGACTAGCGGGAGCCCCCGATACGCAGTATTTT.

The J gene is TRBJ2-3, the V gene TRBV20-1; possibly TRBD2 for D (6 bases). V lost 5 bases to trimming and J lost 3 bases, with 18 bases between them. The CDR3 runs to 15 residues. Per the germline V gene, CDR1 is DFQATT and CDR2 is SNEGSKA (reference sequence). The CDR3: CSAGTVPTGTDTQYF. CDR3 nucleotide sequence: TGCAGTGCTGGGACTGTCCCAACGGGGACAGATACGCAGTATTTT.

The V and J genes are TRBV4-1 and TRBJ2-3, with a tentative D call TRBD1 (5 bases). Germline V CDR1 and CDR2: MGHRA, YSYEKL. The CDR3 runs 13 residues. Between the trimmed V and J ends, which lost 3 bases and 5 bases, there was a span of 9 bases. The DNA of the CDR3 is TGCGCCAGCAGCCAGACCAGGGTAGATACGCAGTATTTT. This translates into CASSQTRVDTQYF.

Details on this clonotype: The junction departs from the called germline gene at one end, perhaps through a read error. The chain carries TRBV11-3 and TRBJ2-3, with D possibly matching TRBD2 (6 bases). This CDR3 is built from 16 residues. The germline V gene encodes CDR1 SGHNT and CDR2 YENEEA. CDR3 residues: CARSFRSSASTDTQYF. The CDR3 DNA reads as TGTGCCCGCAGCTTCCGGTCTAGCGCAAGCACAGATACGCAGTATTTT. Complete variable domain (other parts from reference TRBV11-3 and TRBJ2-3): EAGVVQSPRYKIIEKKQPVAFWCNPISGHNTLYWYLQNLGQGPELLIRYENEEAVDDSQLPKDRFSAERLKGVDSTLKIQPAELGDSAVYLCARSFRSSASTDTQYFGPGTRLTVL.

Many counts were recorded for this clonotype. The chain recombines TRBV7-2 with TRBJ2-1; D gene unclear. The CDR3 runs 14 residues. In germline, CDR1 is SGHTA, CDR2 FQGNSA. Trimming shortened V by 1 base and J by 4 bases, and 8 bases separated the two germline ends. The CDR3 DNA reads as TGTGCCAGCAGCTTAGATGTCGGATACAATGAGCAGTTCTTC. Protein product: CASSLDVGYNEQFF.

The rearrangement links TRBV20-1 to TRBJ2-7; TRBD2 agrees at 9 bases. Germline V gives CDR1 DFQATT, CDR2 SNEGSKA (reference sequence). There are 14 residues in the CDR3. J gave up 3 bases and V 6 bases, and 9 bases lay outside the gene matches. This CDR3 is CSATETSGHYEQYF. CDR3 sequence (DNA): TGCAGTGCAACCGAGACTAGCGGACACTACGAGCAGTACTTC.

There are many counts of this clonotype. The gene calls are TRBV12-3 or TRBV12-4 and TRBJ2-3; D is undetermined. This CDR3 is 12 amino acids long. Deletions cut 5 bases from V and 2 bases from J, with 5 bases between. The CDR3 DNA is TGTGCCAGCAGTCCGGCCACAGATACGCAGTATTTT. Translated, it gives CASSPATDTQYF.